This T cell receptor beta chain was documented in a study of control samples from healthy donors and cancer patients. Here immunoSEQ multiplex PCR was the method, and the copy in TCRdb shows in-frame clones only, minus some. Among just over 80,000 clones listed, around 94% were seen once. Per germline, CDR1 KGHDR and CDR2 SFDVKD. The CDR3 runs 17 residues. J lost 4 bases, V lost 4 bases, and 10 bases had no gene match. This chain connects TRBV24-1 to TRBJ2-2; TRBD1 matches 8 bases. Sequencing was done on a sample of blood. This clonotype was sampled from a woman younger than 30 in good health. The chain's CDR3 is CATSESTGTGITGELFF. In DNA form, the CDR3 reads TGTGCCACCAGTGAATCAACCGGGACAGGAATCACCGGGGAGCTGTTTTTT.